One and the same sample provided the 7 T cell receptor beta chains below, sequenced in a study of blood T cell repertoires in COVID-19. Generated by immunoSEQ multiplex PCR, the TCRdb table keeps only in-frame clones and is missing some. The data show roughly 260,000 clones, 88% seen once. What was sequenced was peripheral blood. The receptor source for this set is a woman between 25 and 40 years old with COVID-19, enrolled during active disease.

This chain uses TRBV2 with TRBJ1-4; no definite D call. The CDR3 extends over 13 amino acids. Trimming left V 6 bases short and J 7 bases short, with 12 bases between. CDR1 is SNHLY, CDR2 FYNNEI, per germline. The CDR3 region has the DNA TGTGCCAGCAGGAGGGATGGGAGTGAAAAACTGTTTTTT. This codes for CASRRDGSEKLFF.

The chain recombines TRBV7-9 with TRBJ2-7; a possible D gene is TRBD1 (6 bases). V was cut by 5 bases and J by 7 bases, with 15 bases left in between. Per the germline V gene, CDR1 is SEHNR and CDR2 is FQNEAQ (reference sequence). CDR3 length: 13 amino acids. CDR3 sequence (DNA): TGTGCCAGCAGCCCTACAGGGTTGGGGGAGCAGTACTTC. Translated, it gives CASSPTGLGEQYF.

The chain recombines TRBV6-2 or TRBV6-3 with TRBJ1-1; weak D call: TRBD1 (5 bases). Germline V gene lookup returns CDR1 MNHEY and CDR2 SVGEGT. The CDR3 consists of 14 residues. V was pared by 6 bases and J by 7 bases, with 18 bases between. The CDR3 spells CASSRGGGNGEAFF. The CDR3 DNA follows: TGTGCCAGCAGCCGTGGGGGGGGGAACGGTGAAGCTTTCTTT.

The chain couples TRBV12-3 or TRBV12-4 to TRBJ2-7; no clear D. V lost 2 bases to trimming and J lost 9 bases, with 11 bases between them. This CDR3 has 12 residues. The chain's CDR3 is CASSLTTLGQYF. CDR3 DNA: TGTGCCAGCAGTTTAACTACGCTCGGGCAGTACTTC.

In this sample, this clone turned up a few times. The V gene is TRBV6-2 or TRBV6-3, the J gene TRBJ2-2; 8 bases line up with TRBD2. Trimming at V came to 0 bases and at J to 6 bases, leaving 9 bases not matched to a gene. Germline V lookup: CDR1 MNHEY, CDR2 SVGEGT. The CDR3 has 17 amino acids. The CDR3 nucleotides read TGTGCCAGCAGTTACTCGACTCCGGGAGGGCCCGCCGGGGAGCTGTTTTTT. Encoded protein: CASSYSTPGGPAGELFF.

The J gene is TRBJ1-2, the V gene TRBV9; 7 positions match TRBD1. There are 15 residues in the CDR3. V lost 4 bases, J lost 5 bases, and 11 bases stayed unmatched. The V gene's germline CDR1 is SGDLS and CDR2 YYNGEE. This CDR3 is CASSPQGQPEYGYTF. The DNA of the CDR3 is TGTGCCAGCAGCCCCCAGGGACAGCCGGAGTATGGCTACACCTTC.

The chain is built from TRBV19 and TRBJ2-1; 10 bases agree with TRBD2. The germline gives CDR1 LNHDA, CDR2 SQIVND (reference sequence). V shed 3 bases and J 6 bases; nucleotides not matched to a gene: 5. The CDR3 runs 15 residues. CDR3 sequence reads: CASSIASGRGNEQFF. CDR3 sequence (DNA): TGTGCCAGTAGTATTGCTAGCGGGAGAGGCAATGAGCAGTTCTTC.